This TCR beta chain came from a study of blood T cell repertoires in COVID-19. At the level of the study: The United States, Italy and Spain provided the acute and convalescent COVID-19 samples. Sample material is recorded as cDNA or gDNA derived from T cells, B-cell-depleted T cells, or PBMCs.

Profiling relied on immunoSEQ multiplex PCR, and the TCRdb table lists in-frame clones only, not all of them. Of roughly 200,000 clones listed, around nine tenths are singletons. Germline V gene data show CDR1 as SQVTM and CDR2 as ANQGSEA. This CDR3 is built from 14 residues. J was trimmed by 0 bases and V by 6 bases; bases with no gene match: 7. This receptor was taken from a woman aged 40 to 49 who had recovered from COVID-19. This chain joins TRBV29-1 and TRBJ1-2, with 7 nucleotides matching TRBD1. Sequencing was done on a sample of peripheral blood. The CDR3 nucleotides are TGCAGCGTAGCCGGGACAGCTTCTAACTATGGCTACACCTTC. This translates into CSVAGTASNYGYTF.